This T cell receptor (beta chain) was sequenced during a study of T cell responses to AZD1222 COVID-19 vaccine. The wider study: Second-dose groups at about 4 or about 12 weeks were pooled. The study, taken as a whole, reports: Repertoire sampling occurred only after the peak T cell response. Nearly half of the spike-specific TCRs reportedly recognize variant regions that carry no mutations. Donors in the cohort were predominantly white British and more often female, and clonal diversity was possibly underestimated.

Details on this clone: Its antigen remains unknown.

Germline values: CDR1 KGHDR, CDR2 SFDVKD. The CDR3 is 13 residues long. V shed 4 bases and J 5 bases; nucleotides not matched to a gene: 2. Using immunoSEQ multiplex PCR, the repertoire was profiled, and TCRdb retains in-frame clones only, with some absent. The table records roughly 100,000 clones, about 88% of them present only once. Sequences were derived from peripheral blood, sampled on day 0 of AZD1222 vaccination. The receptor's source is an adult in good health. The chain employs TRBV24-1 and TRBJ2-7; the match to TRBD1 covers 9 bases. CDR3 sequence (DNA): TGTGCCACCAGTGAGGGACAGGGTAACGAGCAGTACTTC. It is translated as CATSEGQGNEQYF.